This entry concerns a single T cell receptor beta chain. This CDR3 comprises 16 residues. The V gene lost 6 bases and the J gene lost 9 bases, with 24 bases spanning the gap. CDR1 is SNHLY, CDR2 FYNNEI, per germline. This entry is derived from a study of blood T cell repertoires in COVID-19. The table came from immunoSEQ multiplex PCR; TCRdb's copy has only in-frame clones and leaves some out. The table includes fewer than 150,000 clones, 84% detected once. The age range of participants was about 18 to 90 years, with residence in under 30 US areas. The clonotype originates from a woman in her late teens or twenties who had been exposed to COVID-19. Source material: PBMCs or T cells enriched from blood (not recorded which). V is TRBV2 and J is TRBJ2-1, with a possible D match to TRBD2 (5 bases). The chain's CDR3 is CASSLRREGHWGEQFF. CDR3 sequence (DNA): TGTGCCAGCAGCCTCCGACGGGAAGGCCACTGGGGTGAGCAGTTCTTC.